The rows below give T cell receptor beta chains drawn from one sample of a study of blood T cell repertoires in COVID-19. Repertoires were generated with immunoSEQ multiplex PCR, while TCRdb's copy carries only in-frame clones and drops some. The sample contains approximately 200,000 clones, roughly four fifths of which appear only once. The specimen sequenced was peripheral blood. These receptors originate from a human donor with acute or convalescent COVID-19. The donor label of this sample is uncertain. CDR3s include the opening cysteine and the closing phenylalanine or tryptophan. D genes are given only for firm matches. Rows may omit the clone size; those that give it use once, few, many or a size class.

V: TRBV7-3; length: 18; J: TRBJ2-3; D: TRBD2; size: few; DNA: TGTGCCAGCAGCTTAACAGGGCTTAGCGGGCTGGGTACAGATACGCAGTATTTT; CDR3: CASSLTGLSGLGTDTQYF
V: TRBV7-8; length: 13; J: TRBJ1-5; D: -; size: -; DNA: TGTGCCAGCAGCTTACAGGGGAACCAGCCCCAGCATTTT; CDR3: CASSLQGNQPQHF
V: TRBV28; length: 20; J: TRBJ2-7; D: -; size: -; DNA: TGTGCCAGCACCGGGGATGAGGGGGACCTTACTACACCCTTTTCCTACGAGCAGTACTTC; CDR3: CASTGDEGDLTTPFSYEQYF
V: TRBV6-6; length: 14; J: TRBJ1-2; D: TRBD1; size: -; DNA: TGTGCCAGCAGTTCGACAGGGGCTAACTATGGCTACACCTTC; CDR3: CASSSTGANYGYTF
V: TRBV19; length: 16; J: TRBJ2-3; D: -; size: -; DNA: TGTGCCAGTAGTAGAATAGCGGTACTCTTTACAGATACGCAGTATTTT; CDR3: CASSRIAVLFTDTQYF
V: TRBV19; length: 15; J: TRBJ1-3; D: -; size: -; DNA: TGTGCCAGTACCCGACAGCGCGACCCTGGAAACACCATATATTTT; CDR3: CASTRQRDPGNTIYF
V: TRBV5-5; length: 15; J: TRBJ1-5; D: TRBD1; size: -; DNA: TGTGCCAGCAGCTTGGGACAGGGGGTCAATCAGCCCCAGCATTTT; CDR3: CASSLGQGVNQPQHF
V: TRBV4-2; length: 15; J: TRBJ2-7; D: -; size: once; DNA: TGTGCCAGCAGCCAAGATCCTTCAGGGCCGTACGAGCAGTACTTC; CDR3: CASSQDPSGPYEQYF
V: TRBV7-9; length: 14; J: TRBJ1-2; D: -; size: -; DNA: TGTGCCAGCAGCTTAGGGCCCGAAAGCGGGGGCTACACCTTC; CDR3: CASSLGPESGGYTF
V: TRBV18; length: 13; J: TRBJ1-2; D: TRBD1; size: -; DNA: TGTGCCAGCTCACCTGGACAGGGTTATGGCTACACCTTC; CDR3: CASSPGQGYGYTF
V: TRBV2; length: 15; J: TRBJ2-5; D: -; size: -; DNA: TGTGCCAGCAGTGGTGTGGGAGGGGGGCCAGCGACCCAGTACTTC; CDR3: CASSGVGGGPATQYF
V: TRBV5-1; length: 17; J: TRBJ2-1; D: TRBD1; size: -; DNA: TGCGCCAGCAGCCCAGATCTTACGCAGGGGGCTTTCAATGAGCAGTTCTTC; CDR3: CASSPDLTQGAFNEQFF
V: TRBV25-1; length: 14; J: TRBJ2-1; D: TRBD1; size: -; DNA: TGTGCCAGCGCCCCGGACAGGTTTTTCGATGAGCAGTTCTTC; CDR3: CASAPDRFFDEQFF
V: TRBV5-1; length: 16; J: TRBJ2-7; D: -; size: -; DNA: TGCGCCAGCAGCCCCGATCCGGTGAGGAGTCGGGACGAGCAGTACTTC; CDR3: CASSPDPVRSRDEQYF
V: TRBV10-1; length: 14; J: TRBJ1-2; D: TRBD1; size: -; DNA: TGCGCCAGCGCGCCAGGGGGCCCCTTGGTGGGCTACACCTTC; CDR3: CASAPGGPLVGYTF
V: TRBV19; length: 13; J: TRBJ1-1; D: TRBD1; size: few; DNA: TGTGCCAGTGCGGGGACAGTGAACACTGAAGCTTTCTTT; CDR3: CASAGTVNTEAFF
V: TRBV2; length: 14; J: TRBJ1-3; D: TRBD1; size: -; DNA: TGCGCCGTTTGGGGACAGACCTCTGGAAACACCATATATTTT; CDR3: CAVWGQTSGNTIYF
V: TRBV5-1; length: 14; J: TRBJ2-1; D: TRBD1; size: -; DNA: TGCGCCAGCAGCTTGGACAGGGGGCATGGTGAGCAGTTCTTC; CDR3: CASSLDRGHGEQFF
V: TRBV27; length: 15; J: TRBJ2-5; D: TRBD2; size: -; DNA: TGTGCCAGCAGTTCCGCGGGGGGTGGACAAGAGACCCAGTACTTC; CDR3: CASSSAGGGQETQYF
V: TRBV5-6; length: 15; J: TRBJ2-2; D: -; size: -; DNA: TGTGCCAGCAGCATTCCGGGATCCGCGGCCGGGGAGCTGTTTTTT; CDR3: CASSIPGSAAGELFF
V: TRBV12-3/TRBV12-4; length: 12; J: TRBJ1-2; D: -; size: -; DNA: TGTGCCAGCAGCCTCCTTCAGGGAGGGAACACCTTC; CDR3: CASSLLQGGNTF
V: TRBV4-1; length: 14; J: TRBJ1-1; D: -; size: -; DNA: TGCGCCAGCAGCCAGTCTGCCGGAGCGGCGGAAGCTTTCTTT; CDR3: CASSQSAGAAEAFF
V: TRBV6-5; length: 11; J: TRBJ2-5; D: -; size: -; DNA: TGTGCCAGCAGCGTCCTACGGACCCAGTACTTC; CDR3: CASSVLRTQYF
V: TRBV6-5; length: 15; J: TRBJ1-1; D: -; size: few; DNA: TGTGCCAGCAGTCCGCCGGGAGGGGCCCGTCTTGAAGCTTTCTTT; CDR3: CASSPPGGARLEAFF
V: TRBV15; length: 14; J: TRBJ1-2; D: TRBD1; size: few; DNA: TGTGCCACCAGCGTTCGACAGGGGCCCTATGGCTACACCTTC; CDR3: CATSVRQGPYGYTF
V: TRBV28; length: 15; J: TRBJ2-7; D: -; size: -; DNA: TGTGCCAGCAGTCAAACCCAGGGATTCTCCTACGAGCAGTACTTC; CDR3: CASSQTQGFSYEQYF